The 9 T cell receptor beta chains below come from one sample, sequenced in a study of CD8 T cells in ankylosing spondylitis. TCRdb itself ran the 5' RACE reads through MiXCR, one entry per CDR3 protein. The sample has about 320,000 distinct CDR3 sequences; around 10% are singletons. The sequencing input was blood, either unsorted or a sorted T cell fraction (not recorded which). Receptor source: a female donor with ankylosing spondylitis or in good health (not recorded which).

This clonotype was counted ten times or more. The gene calls are TRBV7-2 and TRBJ2-1; tentative D call: TRBD2 (6 bases). The CDR3 runs to 12 residues. The V gene's germline CDR1 is SGHTA and CDR2 FQGNSA. Trimming took off 1 base at V and 14 bases at J, with 12 bases between the two ends. The CDR3 loop reads CASSLDTSGEFF. The DNA for the CDR3 is TGTGCCAGCAGCTTAGATACATCGGGGGAGTTCTTC.

This clonotype was detected only a few times. V is TRBV7-9 and J is TRBJ2-1; weak D call: TRBD2 (5 bases). Between the trimmed V and J ends, which lost 1 base and 7 bases, there was a span of 14 bases. CDR1 SEHNR and CDR2 FQNEAQ come from the germline V gene (reference sequence). The CDR3 extends over 15 amino acids. In nucleotides, the CDR3 is TGTGCCAGCAGCTTAGGCGGGTCCCACGATAATGAGCAGTTCTTC. As protein: CASSLGGSHDNEQFF.

This clonotype was detected only a few times. The chain employs TRBV7-2 and TRBJ1-1, with D uncertain. V was pared by 5 bases and J by 3 bases, with 16 bases between. Germline values: CDR1 SGHTA, CDR2 FQGNSA. The CDR3 is 15 residues long. CDR3 region: CASSPDLGLDTEAFF. CDR3 DNA sequence: TGTGCCAGCAGCCCCGACTTGGGGTTGGACACTGAAGCTTTCTTT.

This clonotype was counted at least ten times. This sequence joins TRBV5-1 and TRBJ1-4; 7 bases line up with TRBD1. The CDR3 has 14 amino acids. Per germline, CDR1 SGHRS and CDR2 YFSETQ. J lost 8 bases, V lost 0 bases, and 4 bases had no gene match. The CDR3 DNA follows: TGCGCCAGCAGCTTGGGAAGGGGGCGAGAAAAACTGTTTTTT. Amino acid sequence: CASSLGRGREKLFF.

This clonotype was counted at least ten times. This chain uses TRBV28 with TRBJ2-1; D possibly corresponds to TRBD1 (6 bases). V was clipped by 5 bases and J by 6 bases, with 20 bases between them. The CDR3 has 16 amino acids. The germline V gene encodes CDR1 MDHEN and CDR2 SYDVKM. The CDR3 bases are TGTGCCAGCAGTCGACAATCTGGCAGGGGCCTCAATGAGCAGTTCTTC. It codes for CASSRQSGRGLNEQFF.

The table lists this clonotype with a few counts. The chain is built from TRBV24-1 and TRBJ2-5; tentative D call: TRBD2 (5 bases). Germline V gene lookup returns CDR1 KGHDR and CDR2 SFDVKD. V dropped 5 bases and J dropped 4 bases, with 16 bases sitting between them. The CDR3 runs 15 residues. CDR3 protein: CATSGSEGVPETQYF. CDR3 coding DNA: TGTGCCACCAGTGGAAGCGAGGGAGTGCCAGAGACCCAGTACTTC.

This clonotype was detected ten times or more. The chain couples TRBV29-1 to TRBJ2-7; 11 nucleotides line up with TRBD2. With 8 bases clipped from V and 1 base from J, the junction kept 4 bases outside the gene matches. The CDR3 length is 13 residues. Germline CDR1 SQVTM, CDR2 ANQGSEA. CDR3 bases: TGCAGCATTAGCGGGAGGGCGTCCTACGAGCAGTACTTC. Residues: CSISGRASYEQYF.

The chain uses TRBV12-3 or TRBV12-4 and TRBJ1-2; TRBD1 agrees at 9 bases. The CDR3 sequence is 13 residues long. The V segment lost 5 bases and the J segment 5 bases; nucleotides outside the gene matches: 3. The CDR3 is CASSMDRGYGYTF. CDR3 in DNA: TGTGCCAGCAGTATGGACAGGGGTTATGGCTACACCTTC.

The chain combines TRBV7-9 with TRBJ2-4, with 9 bases lining up with TRBD2. The V segment lost 5 bases and the J segment 10 bases; nucleotides outside the gene matches: 6. Germline V gene data show CDR1 as SEHNR and CDR2 as FQNEAQ (reference sequence). The CDR3 length is 13 residues. The CDR3 sequence: CASSPTSGGIQYF. CDR3 sequence (DNA): TGTGCCAGCAGCCCGACTAGCGGAGGGATTCAGTACTTC.